This T cell receptor (beta chain) appears in the sequencing data of a study of T cells in narcolepsy. With respect to this clone: Its antigen is still unknown.

The repertoire was sequenced with immunoSEQ multiplex PCR; TCRdb's copy has only in-frame clones and lacks some. This sample has approximately 25,000 clones, with about 80% found just once. Whole-study results and caveats: Reportedly, autoreactive clonotypes were serially detected in patients' blood but not controls'. Comparing one patient's CSF and blood CD4+ clonotypes highlighted HCRT- and TRIB2-specific autoreactive clonotypes.

CDR3 length equals 15 residues. Germline CDR1 is SGHRS and CDR2 is YFSETQ. V shed 0 bases and J shed 0 bases, with 7 bases lying between them. This clonotype was obtained from a human donor with narcolepsy. The rearrangement uses TRBV5-1 and TRBJ1-3; D is unclear. The sequenced material came from CD45RA- memory CD4+ T cells from PBMCs. This CDR3 is CASSLAFSSGNTIYF. CDR3 sequence (DNA): TGCGCCAGCAGCTTGGCCTTCAGCTCTGGAAACACCATATATTTT.